The subject of this entry is one TCR beta chain. This specimen comes from a study of blood T cell repertoires in COVID-19. The table came from immunoSEQ multiplex PCR; TCRdb's copy has only in-frame clones and leaves some out. There are approximately 190,000 clones in the sample; roughly 84% occur only once, and 7.5% lies in the top ten. The CDR3 contains 16 residues. V gave up 5 bases and J gave up 4 bases; unmatched junction bases: 9. Germline lookup yields CDR1 MNHEY and CDR2 SMNVEV (reference sequence). The TCR was taken from a man aged 40-50 years who had recovered from COVID-19. The chain couples TRBV27 to TRBJ2-3; 10 bases line up with TRBD2. Sequenced material: PBMCs or T cells enriched from blood (not recorded which). The chain's CDR3 is CASSPTAGGPPDTQYF. In DNA, the CDR3 is TGTGCCAGCAGTCCTACAGCGGGGGGGCCTCCAGATACGCAGTATTTT.